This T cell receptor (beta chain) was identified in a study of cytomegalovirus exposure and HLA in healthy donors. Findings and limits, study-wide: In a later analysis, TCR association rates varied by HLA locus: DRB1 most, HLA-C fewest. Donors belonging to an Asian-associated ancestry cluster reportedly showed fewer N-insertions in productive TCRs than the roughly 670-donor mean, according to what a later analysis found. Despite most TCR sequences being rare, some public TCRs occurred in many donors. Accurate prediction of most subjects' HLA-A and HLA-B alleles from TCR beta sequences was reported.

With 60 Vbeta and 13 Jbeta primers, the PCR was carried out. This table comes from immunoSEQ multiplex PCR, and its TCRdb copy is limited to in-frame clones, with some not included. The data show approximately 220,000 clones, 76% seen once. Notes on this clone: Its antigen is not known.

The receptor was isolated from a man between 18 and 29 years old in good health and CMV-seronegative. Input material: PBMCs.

Here the CDR3 reads CSAKGTGGTEAFF. The CDR3 DNA is TGCAGCGCGAAGGGGACAGGAGGCACTGAAGCTTTCTTT. The chain has TRBV29-1 and TRBJ1-1, with TRBD1 matching over 8 bases. V shed 7 bases, J shed 4 bases, and the junction held 8 bases outside the gene matches. This CDR3 spans 13 amino acids. Germline loops: CDR1 SQVTM, CDR2 ANQGSEA.